The present TCR beta chain was sequenced within a study of blood T cells in healthy people across ages. Through a sample-barcoded 5' primer and a J-beta primer mix, a second PCR was run for about 7 to 12 cycles. TCRdb itself ran the 5' RACE reads through MiXCR, one entry per CDR3 protein. Here the sample spans fewer than 900,000 distinct CDR3 sequences, roughly 45% being singletons. Germline CDR1 and CDR2: DFQATT and SNEGSKA (reference sequence). V was cut by 1 base and J by 6 bases, with 16 bases left in between. CDR3 length: 15 amino acids. Drawn from each donor were around 9.1 milliliters of peripheral blood.

The source material was blood. The sequence derives from an older woman in good health. The chain joins TRBV20-1 to TRBJ1-5; D possibly corresponds to TRBD1 (5 bases). In nucleotides, the CDR3 is TGCAGTGCTAGAGGTGGGGCAGTCCCTACTCAGCCCCAGCATTTT. Protein sequence: CSARGGAVPTQPQHF.